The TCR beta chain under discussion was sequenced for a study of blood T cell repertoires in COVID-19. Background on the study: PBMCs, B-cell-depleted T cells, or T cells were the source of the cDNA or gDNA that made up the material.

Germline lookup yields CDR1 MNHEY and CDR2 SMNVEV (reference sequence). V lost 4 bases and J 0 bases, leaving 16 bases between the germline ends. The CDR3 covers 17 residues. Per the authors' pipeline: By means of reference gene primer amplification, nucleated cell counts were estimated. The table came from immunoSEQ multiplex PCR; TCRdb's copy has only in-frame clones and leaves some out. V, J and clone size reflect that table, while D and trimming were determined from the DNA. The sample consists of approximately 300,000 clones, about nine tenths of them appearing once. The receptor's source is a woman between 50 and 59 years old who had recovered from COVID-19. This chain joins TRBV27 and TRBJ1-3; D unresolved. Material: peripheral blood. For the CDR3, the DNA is TGTGCCAGCAGTTCCCCCCTCCAGGCCACCTCTGGAAACACCATATATTTT. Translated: CASSSPLQATSGNTIYF.